Sequencing of this TCR beta chain was carried out in a study of T-cell reconstitution after alpha-beta-depleted transplantation in children. Germline V gene data show CDR1 as MNHNS and CDR2 as SASEGT. The CDR3 runs to 16 residues. J lost 0 bases, V lost 8 bases, and 10 bases had no gene match. This clonotype was counted ten times or more. Its antigen is currently unknown. Study-wide points: Expanded clones from the graft, numbering several hundred, reportedly supplied alpha-beta T cells about two months after transplant.

This sample's TCRbeta library carried unique molecular identifier barcodes. MiXCR was run by TCRdb on the PCR reads, yielding one entry per CDR3 protein. This sample has some 200,000 distinct CDR3 sequences, with about 8.4% found just once. The genes are TRBV6-1 and TRBJ2-7; 10 nucleotides align to TRBD2. The input for sequencing was PBMCs, mostly from graft donor cells, taken 360 days after TCRalphabeta/CD19-depleted stem cell transplant. The sequence derives from a male patient between 2 and 10 years old who had a stem cell transplant for acute myeloid leukemia, so the T cells may come from the graft donor. The CDR3 sequence: CASHTNSGRSSYEQYF. The CDR3 DNA reads as TGTGCCAGCCACACGAATAGCGGGAGGAGCTCCTACGAGCAGTACTTC.